This is a list of T cell receptor beta chains from one sample in a study of blood T cell repertoires in COVID-19. Data came from immunoSEQ multiplex PCR; TCRdb stores just in-frame clones and leaves some out. Here the sample spans 100,000 or so clones, roughly 85% being singletons. Sequencing input: peripheral blood. Receptor source: a woman of 80 years or more with acute or convalescent COVID-19. The CDR3 runs from the conserved cysteine through the conserved F or W. A D gene is named only where the DNA matches it firmly. The size entry is marked missing in some rows and otherwise reads once, few, many or a size class.

v_gene,j_gene,abundance,d_gene,CDR3aa,CDR3nt
TRBV6-6,TRBJ2-2,many,TRBD1,CASSPPGQGRTGELFF,TGTGCCAGCAGCCCCCCGGGACAGGGAAGAACCGGGGAGCTGTTTTTT
TRBV12-3/TRBV12-4,TRBJ1-5,.,TRBD1,CASSWTGDQPQHF,TGTGCCAGCAGTTGGACAGGGGATCAGCCCCAGCATTTT
TRBV25-1,TRBJ2-5,.,.,CASDQGGKTQYF,TGTGCCAGTGACCAGGGGGGAAAGACCCAGTACTTC
TRBV6-5,TRBJ1-1,.,.,CASSFQRDTEAFF,TGTGCCAGCAGTTTCCAGCGAGACACTGAAGCTTTCTTT
TRBV18,TRBJ1-5,few,.,CASSQGVTENQPQHF,TGTGCCAGCTCACAAGGGGTAACGGAAAATCAGCCCCAGCATTTT
TRBV9,TRBJ1-6,.,.,CASSVEGGESPLHF,TGTGCCAGCAGCGTAGAAGGGGGGGAGTCACCCCTCCACTTT
TRBV28,TRBJ2-7,.,TRBD2,CASSLQFSGRAGEQYF,TGTGCCAGCAGTCTTCAATTTAGCGGGAGGGCCGGGGAGCAGTACTTC
TRBV10-3,TRBJ2-6,.,.,CAISQDISGANVLTF,TGTGCCATCAGTCAGGATATTTCTGGGGCCAACGTCCTGACTTTC
TRBV27,TRBJ2-3,.,.,CASSLSTPGGAADTQYF,TGTGCCAGCAGTTTATCGACCCCGGGGGGCGCGGCAGATACGCAGTATTTT
TRBV19,TRBJ2-4,.,.,CASSINQQAKNIQYF,TGTGCCAGTAGTATAAATCAACAGGCCAAAAACATTCAGTACTTC
TRBV19,TRBJ1-2,.,.,CASSILVGRHYGYTF,TGTGCCAGTAGTATATTAGTGGGCAGGCACTATGGCTACACCTTC
TRBV6-5,TRBJ1-5,.,.,CASSTTGVLTQHF,TGTGCCAGCAGTACGACCGGGGTCTTGACCCAGCATTTT
TRBV11-3,TRBJ2-1,.,.,CASSLGSSYNEQFF,TGTGCCAGCAGTTTAGGGAGCTCCTACAATGAGCAGTTCTTC
TRBV19,TRBJ1-2,.,.,CASSIGRGAGNYGYTF,TGTGCCAGTAGTATAGGTCGGGGGGCCGGTAACTATGGCTACACCTTC
TRBV24-1,TRBJ1-2,.,.,CATSDPSQGGGGYTF,TGTGCCACCAGTGACCCGAGCCAGGGAGGAGGCGGCTACACCTTC
TRBV10-3,TRBJ2-3,.,.,CAISDVRTDTQYF,TGTGCCATCAGTGACGTCCGCACAGATACGCAGTATTTT
TRBV11-2,TRBJ2-1,.,TRBD2,CASSYSGRGSSYNEQFF,TGTGCCAGCAGTTATAGCGGGAGGGGGAGCTCCTACAATGAGCAGTTCTTC
TRBV18,TRBJ1-3,once,.,CASSPLPSSGAGNTIYF,TGTGCCAGCTCACCACTTCCCTCTTCAGGGGCTGGAAACACCATATATTTT
TRBV11-3,TRBJ2-1,few,TRBD2,CASSFSGSNRVEQFF,TGTGCCAGCAGCTTTAGCGGGAGTAATAGAGTTGAGCAGTTCTTC
TRBV18,TRBJ2-5,once,TRBD1,CASSTGGVETQYF,TGTGCCAGCTCGACAGGGGGCGTAGAGACCCAGTACTTC
TRBV11-2,TRBJ2-2,.,TRBD2,CASSILGLAGRTGELFF,TGTGCCAGCAGCATCTTGGGACTAGCGGGACGCACCGGGGAGCTGTTTTTT
TRBV7-9,TRBJ2-1,.,TRBD2,CASSQTSGRRYNEQFF,TGTGCCAGCAGCCAGACTAGCGGGAGACGATACAATGAGCAGTTCTTC
TRBV18,TRBJ1-4,.,.,CASSPSATNEKLFF,TGTGCCAGCTCACCATCAGCAACTAATGAAAAACTGTTTTTT
TRBV12-5,TRBJ2-3,.,.,CASGLPGVGADTQYF,TGTGCTAGTGGTTTGCCGGGAGTAGGGGCAGATACGCAGTATTTT
TRBV5-1,TRBJ2-1,once,TRBD2,CASRLLAGGDEQFF,TGCGCCAGCCGATTACTAGCGGGAGGGGATGAGCAGTTCTTC
TRBV5-4,TRBJ2-5,.,.,CASSGEKRRETQYF,TGTGCCAGCAGCGGGGAGAAGCGGCGTGAGACCCAGTACTTC
TRBV28,TRBJ2-7,few,.,CASWGDSRSQQYF,TGTGCCAGCTGGGGGGACAGTAGGTCCCAGCAGTACTTC
TRBV14,TRBJ1-6,.,.,CASSQDSAGKEGSPLHF,TGTGCCAGCAGCCAAGACTCAGCAGGGAAGGAAGGATCACCCCTCCACTTT
TRBV30,TRBJ2-3,once,.,CAWSVVKGGDTQYF,TGTGCCTGGAGTGTAGTTAAAGGGGGAGACACGCAGTATTTT
TRBV3-1/TRBV3-2,TRBJ1-5,.,.,CASSQERGPNQPQHF,TGTGCCAGCAGCCAAGAAAGAGGTCCCAATCAGCCCCAGCATTTT
TRBV5-4,TRBJ2-3,.,.,CASSEGLTLGTDTQYF,TGTGCCAGCAGCGAGGGCCTAACTTTAGGGACAGATACGCAGTATTTT
TRBV28,TRBJ1-2,.,TRBD1,CASSSTGQNYGYTF,TGTGCCAGCAGTTCAACGGGACAGAACTATGGCTACACCTTC
TRBV19,TRBJ2-1,.,TRBD2,CASSIKLVAGLNEQFF,TGTGCCAGTAGTATCAAATTGGTAGCGGGACTCAATGAGCAGTTCTTC
TRBV24-1,TRBJ2-2,.,.,CATSAGYGELFF,TGTGCCACCAGTGCAGGCTACGGGGAGCTGTTTTTT
TRBV3-1/TRBV3-2,TRBJ1-1,.,.,CASSQGTRGTEAFF,TGTGCCAGCAGCCAGGGCACAAGGGGCACTGAAGCTTTCTTT
TRBV19,TRBJ2-3,.,TRBD1,CATSGGDSDTQYF,TGTGCCACCTCAGGGGGCGATTCAGATACGCAGTATTTT
TRBV24-1,TRBJ2-2,.,TRBD2,CATSDPSTSGGTGELFF,TGTGCCACCAGTGACCCCTCGACTAGCGGGGGAACCGGGGAGCTGTTTTTT
TRBV7-9,TRBJ2-7,once,.,CASSLGRQVPTGEQYF,TGTGCCAGCAGCTTAGGGAGACAGGTCCCCACCGGGGAGCAGTACTTC
TRBV7-2,TRBJ1-1,few,TRBD1,CASSFTGGVGNTEAFF,TGTGCCAGCAGCTTCACAGGGGGCGTAGGGAACACTGAAGCTTTCTTT
TRBV5-1,TRBJ2-3,.,TRBD1,CASNRGIDTQYF,TGCGCCAGCAACAGGGGAATTGATACGCAGTATTTT
TRBV18,TRBJ1-2,.,TRBD1,CASSEDRGPWYGYTF,TGTGCCAGCTCAGAGGACAGGGGCCCCTGGTATGGCTACACCTTC
TRBV11-2,TRBJ2-1,.,TRBD2,CASSLVGSGRGNEQFF,TGTGCCAGCAGCTTAGTAGGTAGCGGGAGGGGGAATGAGCAGTTCTTC
TRBV18,TRBJ2-2,few,TRBD1,CASSRTGTGETGELFF,TGTGCCAGCTCGAGAACCGGGACAGGGGAAACCGGGGAGCTGTTTTTT
TRBV28,TRBJ1-2,.,TRBD1,CASSSQGAPGYGYTF,TGTGCCAGCAGTTCTCAGGGGGCGCCAGGCTATGGCTACACCTTC
TRBV29-1,TRBJ2-1,once,TRBD2,CSAVGGQSSYNEQFF,TGCAGCGCCGTGGGAGGGCAGAGCTCCTACAATGAGCAGTTCTTC
TRBV4-3,TRBJ1-2,once,TRBD1,CASAGQGAKGYTF,TGCGCCAGCGCCGGACAGGGGGCGAAGGGCTACACCTTC
TRBV21-1,TRBJ2-7,.,.,CASSKGRHEQYF,TGTGCCAGCAGCAAAGGGCGGCACGAGCAGTACTTC